This TCR beta chain was profiled in a study of T cell responses to AZD1222 COVID-19 vaccine. The overall study: Whether given at about 4 or about 12 weeks, second doses were pooled. Broader study findings: Two AZD1222 doses significantly raised spike-specific TCR breadth and depth over controls. Donor demographics were predominantly white British with a female majority; clonal diversity may be underestimated.

A note on this clone: What it binds is not known.

The V gene end was trimmed by 1 base and the J gene end by 0 bases; junction bases not matched to a gene: 1. The CDR3 is made up of 15 amino acids. CDR1 is MDHEN and CDR2 is SYDVKM in the germline V gene. Repertoires were generated with immunoSEQ multiplex PCR, while TCRdb's copy carries only in-frame clones and drops some. The data hold 52,000 or so clones, with roughly 80% observed a single time. The chain uses TRBV28 and TRBJ2-3; 7 bases map to TRBD2. The TCR sequence derives from an adult in good health. Sample: peripheral blood, taken on day 0 of AZD1222 vaccination. In nucleotides, the CDR3 is TGTGCCAGCAGTTTATCTAGCGGTAGCACAGATACGCAGTATTTT. Translation: CASSLSSGSTDTQYF.